Below are 17 T cell receptor beta chains sequenced from a single sample in a study of shared clonotypes between healthy human individuals. Clones were read by immunoSEQ multiplex PCR, and TCRdb kept only the in-frame ones, dropping some. The sample records roughly 2 million clones, approximately 96% being singletons. The sequenced material came from naive CD4+ T cells sorted from blood. Subset defined: CD45RA+ positively selected. All receptors derive from a man aged 18 to 29 in good health.

This clone was found once. The genes are TRBV5-4 and TRBJ2-7; the match to TRBD1 covers 8 bases. V shed 4 bases, J shed 1 base, and the junction held 13 bases outside the gene matches. The CDR3 length is 17 residues. Per the germline V gene, CDR1 is SGHNT and CDR2 is YYREEE (reference sequence). DNA for the CDR3: TGTGCCAGCAGCCCCTCTTCCCCGGGACAGGTGTCCTACGAGCAGTACTTC. This encodes CASSPSSPGQVSYEQYF. Variable domain in full (rest from reference TRBV5-4 and TRBJ2-7): ETGVTQSPTHLIKTRGQQVTLRCSSQSGHNTVSWYQQALGQGPQFIFQYYREEENGRGNFPPRFSGLQFPNYSSELNVNALELDDSALYLCASSPSSPGQVSYEQYFGPGTRLTVT.

The chain combines TRBV11-2 with TRBJ1-5, with D maybe TRBD1 (6 bases). Trimming removed 1 base from V and 1 base from J, with 8 bases in between. The germline gives CDR1 SGHAT, CDR2 FQNNGV. CDR3 length: 15 residues. CDR3 nucleotide sequence: TGTGCCAGCAGCTTAGTTACAGGGAGCAATCAGCCCCAGCATTTT. Its translation: CASSLVTGSNQPQHF.

This chain connects TRBV28 to TRBJ1-1; D is undetermined. The CDR3 runs to 12 residues. Per germline, CDR1 MDHEN and CDR2 SYDVKM. CDR3 sequence: CTTAPRRAEAFF. CDR3 DNA: TGTACCACCGCTCCTCGGAGGGCTGAAGCTTTCTTT.

CDR3 region: CASSYLGGGANEQFF. The CDR3 DNA reads as TGTGCCAGCAGTTACTTAGGCGGGGGGGCGAATGAGCAGTTCTTC. The chain joins TRBV27 to TRBJ2-1, with 9 bases identical to TRBD2. This CDR3 contains 15 residues. The V gene end was trimmed by 4 bases and the J gene end by 7 bases; junction bases not matched to a gene: 8. CDR1 and CDR2 (germline): MNHEY, SMNVEV (reference sequence).

The rearrangement joins TRBV5-4 to TRBJ2-2; 12 nucleotides agree with TRBD2. The V gene's germline CDR1 is SGHNT and CDR2 YYREEE (reference sequence). The CDR3 spans 15 residues. With V trimmed by 5 bases and J by 6 bases, 5 bases remained unmatched. CDR3 loop: CASSPSGRASGELFF. The CDR3, as DNA: TGTGCCAGCAGTCCTAGCGGGAGGGCCTCCGGGGAGCTGTTTTTT. The variable domain in full, with the rest retrieved from reference TRBV5-4 and TRBJ2-2, is ETGVTQSPTHLIKTRGQQVTLRCSSQSGHNTVSWYQQALGQGPQFIFQYYREEENGRGNFPPRFSGLQFPNYSSELNVNALELDDSALYLCASSPSGRASGELFFGEGSRLTVL.

The CDR3 protein is CASRRTSGNLGGELFF. The DNA of the CDR3 is TGCGCCAGCAGGCGGACTAGCGGGAACCTCGGCGGGGAGCTGTTTTTT. This chain links TRBV5-1 with TRBJ2-2; 12 bases are a match to TRBD2. The V gene end was trimmed by 5 bases and the J gene end by 7 bases; junction bases not matched to a gene: 9. From germline, CDR1 is SGHRS and CDR2 YFSETQ. There are 16 residues in the CDR3.

This clone appeared once. The chain joins TRBV7-9 to TRBJ1-4; no clear D gene. Trimming left V 8 bases short and J 4 bases short, with 11 bases between. The germline V gene encodes CDR1 SEHNR and CDR2 FQNEAQ (reference sequence). CDR3 length: 13 amino acids. The DNA for the CDR3 is TGTGCCAGCGTCCGGGGAGTTAATGAAAAACTGTTTTTT. Translated, it gives CASVRGVNEKLFF.

The chain recombines TRBV19 with TRBJ1-6; D remains ambiguous. CDR3 length: 18 residues. Trimming cost V 7 bases and J 0 bases, with 19 bases left between them. Germline CDR1 LNHDA, CDR2 SQIVND (reference sequence). The CDR3 here is CASTQRSFPGSYNSPLHF. CDR3 coding DNA: TGTGCCAGTACTCAAAGAAGCTTCCCGGGCTCCTATAATTCACCCCTCCACTTT.

V and J are TRBV10-3 and TRBJ1-1; tentatively, D is TRBD1 (6 bases). This CDR3 is 13 amino acids long. Deletions cut 8 bases from V and 0 bases from J, with 10 bases between. Per germline, CDR1 ENHRY and CDR2 SYGVKD. CDR3 DNA sequence: TGTGCCATCCGGAGGGGGATGAACACTGAAGCTTTCTTT. Translated, it gives CAIRRGMNTEAFF.

The chain uses TRBV18 and TRBJ1-1; 7 positions match TRBD1. The CDR3 runs 17 residues. Germline-derived CDR1 and CDR2 are KGHSH and LQKENI. V lost 4 bases to trimming and J lost 2 bases; unmatched junction nucleotides: 13. For the CDR3, the DNA is TGTGCCAGCTCACGTACCGGGACAGTCTATGTCAACACTGAAGCTTTCTTT. Encoded protein: CASSRTGTVYVNTEAFF.

The chain couples TRBV28 to TRBJ2-2; the D is unclear. CDR1 is MDHEN, CDR2 SYDVKM, per germline. There are 11 residues in the CDR3. Trimming removed 2 bases from V and 8 bases from J, with 3 bases in between. The DNA for the CDR3 is TGTGCCAGCAGTTTAGAGGGGGAGCTGTTTTTT. Its translation: CASSLEGELFF.

This chain joins TRBV28 and TRBJ1-3; 8 nucleotides agree with TRBD1. The germline gives CDR1 MDHEN, CDR2 SYDVKM. J gave up 3 bases and V 9 bases, and 4 bases lay outside the gene matches. CDR3 length: 13 residues. The CDR3 DNA reads TGTGCCAGTTTCAGGGGGCTTGGAAACACCATATATTTT. Its protein product is CASFRGLGNTIYF.

The CDR3 DNA follows: TGCGCCAGCAGCCCGGACGGGGAGAGTCGTGGCTACACCTTC. The encoded protein is CASSPDGESRGYTF. The gene calls are TRBV5-1 and TRBJ1-2; D ambiguous. Deletions cut 4 bases from V and 7 bases from J, with 17 bases between. CDR3 size: 14 residues. In germline, CDR1 is SGHRS, CDR2 YFSETQ.

The chain combines TRBV30 with TRBJ1-4; TRBD1 is a possible D gene (5 bases). V was clipped by 0 bases and J by 3 bases, with 11 bases between them. CDR3 length: 15 residues. Germline values: CDR1 GTSNPN, CDR2 SVGIG (reference sequence). In DNA, the CDR3 is TGTGCCTGGAGTGTACCGGGGGGGGCTAATGAAAAACTGTTTTTT. Amino acid sequence: CAWSVPGGANEKLFF. The variable domain in full, with the rest retrieved from reference TRBV30 and TRBJ1-4, is SQTIHQWPATLVQPVGSPLSLECTVEGTSNPNLYWYRQAAGRGLQLLFYSVGIGQISSEVPQNLSASRPQDRQFILSSKKLLLSDSGFYLCAWSVPGGANEKLFFGSGTQLSVL.

This chain joins TRBV6-5 and TRBJ2-1, with TRBD2 matching over 11 bases. The germline V gene encodes CDR1 MNHEY and CDR2 SVGAGI. V shed 1 base, J shed 5 bases, and the junction held 4 bases outside the gene matches. The CDR3 is made up of 16 amino acids. CDR3 in DNA: TGTGCCAGCAGTTACTTAGCGGGGGGGCTCAACAATGAGCAGTTCTTC. Protein: CASSYLAGGLNNEQFF.

This clone is a singleton in its sample. The gene calls are TRBV30 and TRBJ1-5, with D perhaps TRBD1 (6 bases). The CDR3 sequence is 13 residues long. CDR1 GTSNPN and CDR2 SVGIG come from the germline V gene (reference sequence). Between the trimmed V and J ends, which lost 5 bases and 7 bases, there was a span of 15 bases. The CDR3 region has the DNA TGTGCCTGGGCTAGACAGGCTGAACAGCCCCAGCATTTT. Translating it yields CAWARQAEQPQHF.

This chain links TRBV5-1 with TRBJ2-1, with TRBD1 identical over 10 bases. V lost 1 base, J lost 7 bases, and 8 bases stayed unmatched. The CDR3 consists of 16 residues. Germline CDR1 and CDR2: SGHRS and YFSETQ. CDR3 region: CASSLIPGQGQNEQFF. The CDR3, as DNA: TGCGCCAGCAGCTTGATCCCGGGACAGGGGCAAAATGAGCAGTTCTTC.